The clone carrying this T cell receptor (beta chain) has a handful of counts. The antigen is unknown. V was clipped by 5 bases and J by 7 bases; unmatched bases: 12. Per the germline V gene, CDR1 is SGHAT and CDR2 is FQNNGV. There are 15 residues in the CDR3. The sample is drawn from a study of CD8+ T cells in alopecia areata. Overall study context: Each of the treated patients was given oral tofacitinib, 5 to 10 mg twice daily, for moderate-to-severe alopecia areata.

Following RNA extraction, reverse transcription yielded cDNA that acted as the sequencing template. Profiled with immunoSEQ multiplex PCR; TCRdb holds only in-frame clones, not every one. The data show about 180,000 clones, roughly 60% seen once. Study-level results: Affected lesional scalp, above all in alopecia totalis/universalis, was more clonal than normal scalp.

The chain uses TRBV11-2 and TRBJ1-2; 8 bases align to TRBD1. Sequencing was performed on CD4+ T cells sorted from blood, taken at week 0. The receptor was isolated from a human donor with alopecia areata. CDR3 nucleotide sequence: TGTGCCAGCAGCCCTGGGACAGGTCGGGTTTCTGGCTACACCTTC. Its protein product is CASSPGTGRVSGYTF. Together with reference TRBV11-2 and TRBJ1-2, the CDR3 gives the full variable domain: EAGVAQSPRYKIIEKRQSVAFWCNPISGHATLYWYQQILGQGPKLLIQFQNNGVVDDSQLPKDRFSAERLKGVDSTLKIQPAKLEDSAVYLCASSPGTGRVSGYTFGSGTRLTVV.